These T cell receptor beta chains were read from a single sample in a study of shared clonotypes between healthy human individuals. Profiling relied on immunoSEQ multiplex PCR, and the TCRdb table lists in-frame clones only, not all of them. The sample contains about 1.1 million clones, 60% to 80% of which appear only once. The source material was memory CD4+ T cells from PBMCs. The receptors shown here come from a man between 18 and 35 years old in good health. Some clones in this sample may be carry-over from other donors' samples. Each CDR3 is given with its conserved first and last residue. A D gene is named only where the DNA matches it firmly.

j_call v_call d_call cdr3_aa
TRBJ1-2 TRBV14 TRBD1 CASSLRGQGGYTF
TRBJ1-4 TRBV4-1 TRBD1 CASSQGQGAAVEKLFF
TRBJ2-1 TRBV25-1 . CASSEGGRGAVNEQFF
TRBJ1-1 TRBV2 . CASSESLAGKAEAFF
TRBJ2-7 TRBV6-5 TRBD2 CASSRRGGGGYEQYF
TRBJ2-7 TRBV27 TRBD2 CASSLWGGEQYF
TRBJ2-7 TRBV28 . CASTGTGSSYEQYF
TRBJ2-7 TRBV28 . CATAAEWLDYEQYF
TRBJ1-2 TRBV18 TRBD1 CASSPGQGAGSYTF
TRBJ1-1 TRBV11-2 TRBD1 CASSTRQGTWGTEAFF
TRBJ2-7 TRBV28 TRBD2 CASTLAGASYEQYF
TRBJ2-3 TRBV5-1 . CASSLGQQQDTQYF
TRBJ2-7 TRBV5-4 TRBD2 CASRPGIAGAVRGEQYF
TRBJ2-7 TRBV25-1 . CASVGTTTYEQYF
TRBJ1-3 TRBV28 . CASRPGQLSGNTIYF
TRBJ2-2 TRBV6-1 . CASSEVVAKGPGELFF
TRBJ2-5 TRBV28 TRBD2 CASRPGGAETQYF
TRBJ1-6 TRBV5-1 . CASSLEGVSPLHF
TRBJ1-5 TRBV6-6 . CASSYKENQPQHF
TRBJ1-1 TRBV11-1 . CASSADGSNTEAFF